The rows below give T cell receptor beta chains drawn from one sample of a study of T cell responses to AZD1222 COVID-19 vaccine. Generated by immunoSEQ multiplex PCR, the TCRdb table keeps only in-frame clones and is missing some. Of about 150,000 clones detected, roughly 94% appear once; the ten largest clones hold about 1.3%. The material sequenced was peripheral blood, taken on day 0 of AZD1222 vaccination. The receptors were gathered from an adult in good health. Both conserved end residues are trimmed from each CDR3. The order of the fields is V gene, J gene, CDR3 protein.

>TRBV6-4|TRBJ2-1
ASSEGGMLYNEQF
>TRBV28|TRBJ1-5
ASSLQSPNQPQH
>TRBV16|TRBJ1-2
ASSQFEGAPAYGYT
>TRBV7-3|TRBJ2-1
ASSYSGGPDNEQF
>TRBV5-4|TRBJ1-6
ASSFQGMNSPLH
>TRBV6-5|TRBJ1-5
ASSQTGGLYQPQH
>TRBV4-2|TRBJ2-3
ASSLERTSGRPYTDTQY
>TRBV29-1|TRBJ1-6
SVEEVRVYNSPLH
>TRBV5-1|TRBJ2-1
ASSTGGGTDEQF
>TRBV7-9|TRBJ2-3
ASSFLDLGSTDTQY
>TRBV28|TRBJ1-5
ASREAQPQH
>TRBV2|TRBJ2-3
ASSDRSETGTQY
>TRBV6-5|TRBJ1-6
ATTGRSSYNSPLH
>TRBV7-9|TRBJ2-3
ASSLGNTQY
>TRBV6-4|TRBJ2-1
ASSGRSEDEQF
>TRBV10-3|TRBJ1-2
ATGDYGYT
>TRBV5-4|TRBJ2-4
ASSLGDRDKNIQY
>TRBV2|TRBJ1-1
ASSALGAMNTEAF
>TRBV5-4|TRBJ1-1
ASSVTGGVTEAF
>TRBV3-1/TRBV3-2|TRBJ1-1
ASSHLQANTEAF
>TRBV2|TRBJ2-5
ASSEWVRETQY
>TRBV27|TRBJ2-1
ASSFQTGGRYNEQF
>TRBV3-1/TRBV3-2|TRBJ1-6
ASSLLGGQGNSPLH
>TRBV14|TRBJ1-6
ASRPSGFSSPLH
>TRBV28|TRBJ1-1
ASSLGGTNTEAF
>TRBV6-1|TRBJ2-5
ASSPGTAEETQY
>TRBV7-2|TRBJ1-2
ASSLRKQANYGYT
>TRBV12-3/TRBV12-4|TRBJ2-3
ASTGLTDTQY
>TRBV2|TRBJ2-2
ASSDGSWGPGELF
>TRBV4-2|TRBJ1-3
ASSGRGQGAGNTIY
>TRBV21-1|TRBJ1-1
ASHHGRNTEAF
>TRBV11-2|TRBJ2-1
ASSLTPQERGMPYNEQF
>TRBV19|TRBJ1-1
ASSTGTGTMNTEAF
>TRBV30|TRBJ1-5
AWSRYSNQPQH
>TRBV5-1|TRBJ2-5
ASSSLRGETQY
>TRBV6-6|TRBJ2-3
ASRPGGDTQY
>TRBV5-1|TRBJ1-1
ASSSTVATEAF
>TRBV19|TRBJ1-2
ASSTDRFYGYT
>TRBV10-3|TRBJ1-2
AISVNRGLGGYT
>TRBV25-1|TRBJ2-2
ASSRLAEDTGELF
>TRBV18|TRBJ1-5
ASSTTDLIPQH
>TRBV9|TRBJ2-3
ASSVDPAGVDTQY
>TRBV19|TRBJ1-6
ASSITSAGPYNSPLH
>TRBV24-1|TRBJ2-1
ATSDSRLAGVGGEQF
>TRBV5-1|TRBJ2-1
ASSLAPALNEQF
>TRBV5-1|TRBJ1-2
ASSLEPYLSPIYGYT
>TRBV7-9|TRBJ2-6
AGRPGANVLT
>TRBV2|TRBJ1-5
ASSEIRADYSNQPQH